This T cell receptor (beta chain) derives from a study of T cell repertoires in cytomegalovirus infection. Study background: Through public TCR beta signatures, both CMV infection and matching HLA type were indicated. Study-wide points: HLA-C-restricted CMV clonotypes gave the most frequent clonotype in two of eight donors. Carriage of CMV together with the relevant HLA was identifiable through cumulative public TCR beta family frequency.

CDR1 and CDR2 (germline): MDHEN, SYDVKM. Trimming took 6 bases from V and 5 from J; bases not matched to a gene: 8. The CDR3 spans 15 residues. Via MiXCR, TCRdb re-called the reads, giving one row per CDR3 protein. The table shows more than 500,000 distinct CDR3 sequences, with more than 15% occurring only once. This clonotype was seen at least ten times. The antigen is undetermined. The chain uses TRBV28 and TRBJ2-1; 9 bases line up with TRBD1. Specimen: CD8+ T cells from PBMCs. The source of this sequence is a human donor in good health (CMV status not recorded). Some clones in this sample may be carry-over from other donors' samples. The CDR3 DNA reads as TGTGCCAGCAGGGTTGAACAGGGGGCCCACAATGAGCAGTTCTTC. Encoded protein: CASRVEQGAHNEQFF.